Listed here are 15 T cell receptor beta chains from one sample, sequenced in a study of human T cells and chemical hapten exposure (dated by TCRdb to 2020 to 2023). The sample's time point label, in plain terms: patch test 3, about 24 weeks after DPC sensitization. The sample's treatment or condition, from its label and the paper: therapeutic diphenylcyclopropenone sensitization with weekly scalp DPC. Library prep was done by RACE. TCRdb records NextSeq 500 as the sequencer. Using fastp at Q25 and MiXCR, TCRdb reprocessed the public reads and kept productive beta chains. Each CDR3 protein gets just one entry, which takes the most common genes and DNA from the rows behind it. The sample table shows 82,000 or so distinct CDR3 sequences, and roughly 13% are seen once. The ten largest clonotypes hold approximately 6.2% of the sample. Sequences were derived from whole blood, sampled in connection with sensitization to the hapten diphenylcyclopropenone (DPC). The receptors come from a woman aged 45-60 years with alopecia areata. Some clones in this sample may be carry-over from other donors' samples.

This clonotype was recorded at least ten times. The chain recombines TRBV12-1 with TRBJ1-1. TRBV12-1 is flagged as a pseudogene. This CDR3 comprises 11 residues. CDR3 DNA sequence: TGTGCTGCGAAGGGAAACACTGAAGCTTTCTTT. Translated, it gives CAAKGNTEAFF.

V gene TRBV29-1 combines with J gene TRBJ2-6; maybe TRBD1 (6 bases). This CDR3 region has 14 residues. V lost 6 bases and J lost 0, with 9 bases in between. From germline, CDR1 is SQVTM and CDR2 ANQGSEA. The CDR3 nucleotides are TGCAGCGTCCCAGGGGTCTCTGGGGCCAACGTCCTGACTTTC. Translating gives CSVPGVSGANVLTF.

The chain is built from TRBV14 and TRBJ2-1, with 8 bases matching TRBD2. The CDR3 consists of 16 residues. CDR1 and CDR2 (germline): SGHDN, FVKESK. J gave up 4 bases and V 1 base, and 6 bases lay outside the gene matches. The chain's CDR3 is CASSQVRLAGYNEQFF. CDR3 DNA sequence: TGTGCCAGCAGCCAAGTGCGGCTAGCGGGTTACAATGAGCAGTTCTTC.

Ten or more counts support this clonotype. The chain joins TRBV20-1 to TRBJ2-5; 7 bases line up with TRBD1. V shed 6 bases, J shed 7 bases, and the junction held 11 bases outside the gene matches. Per germline, CDR1 DFQATT and CDR2 SNEGSKA (reference sequence). The CDR3 spans 13 residues. The CDR3 loop is CSALGQVAGTQYF. CDR3 DNA sequence: TGCAGTGCCCTCGGACAGGTCGCCGGGACCCAGTACTTC.

This clonotype was detected ten times or more. This chain uses TRBV6-5 with TRBJ2-1, with 7 positions matching TRBD2. Germline V CDR1 and CDR2: MNHEY, SVGAGI. The CDR3 totals 15 residues. Trimming at V came to 6 bases and at J to 7 bases, leaving 12 bases not matched to a gene. CDR3 region: CASSLLAGVHNEQFF. The CDR3 coding sequence is TGTGCCAGCAGCTTACTGGCGGGAGTACATAATGAGCAGTTCTTC.

This clonotype was recorded a few times. This sequence joins TRBV18 and TRBJ2-2; TRBD1 agrees at 8 bases. The ends lost 3 bases at V and 4 bases at J; junction bases unmatched: 7. This CDR3 has 16 residues. Germline CDR1 reads KGHSH; CDR2 reads LQKENI. The CDR3 nucleotides read TGTGCCAGCTCACCGGCCAGGGGGCCAGTCACCGGGGAGCTGTTTTTT. Translating it yields CASSPARGPVTGELFF.

The V call is TRBV10-3, the J call TRBJ2-4, with TRBD1 identical over 7 bases. The CDR3 sequence is 14 residues long. The germline CDR1 and CDR2 sequences are ENHRY and SYGVKD. V lost 10 bases and J lost 0; bases outside the gene matches: 6. The CDR3 here is CASGDSLAKNIQYF. CDR3 nucleotides: TGTGCCAGTGGGGACAGTCTAGCCAAAAACATTCAGTACTTC.

This chain connects TRBV10-3 to TRBJ2-2; 9 nucleotides line up with TRBD1. CDR3 size: 15 residues. Per germline, CDR1 ENHRY and CDR2 SYGVKD. The trim removed 4 bases at V and 0 bases at J, leaving 0 bases unmatched. The CDR3: CAISGDRANTGELFF. The CDR3 nucleotides read TGTGCCATCAGTGGGGACAGGGCGAACACCGGGGAGCTGTTTTTT.

This clonotype was detected ten times or more. The chain has TRBV24-1 and TRBJ2-1, with D unresolved. Germline V lookup: CDR1 KGHDR, CDR2 SFDVKD. The CDR3 totals 11 residues. V was clipped by 5 bases and J by 3 bases, with 1 base between them. The CDR3 is CATSVYNEQFF. As DNA, the CDR3 is TGTGCCACCAGTGTCTACAATGAGCAGTTCTTC.

The chain has TRBV11-3 and TRBJ1-5; no reliable D call. Trimming took off 0 bases at V and 4 bases at J, with 4 bases between the two ends. The CDR3 consists of 13 residues. The germline gives CDR1 SGHNT, CDR2 YENEEA. The CDR3 is CASSLDLNQPQHF. CDR3 nucleotide sequence: TGTGCCAGCAGCTTAGATCTTAATCAGCCCCAGCATTTT.

The chain carries TRBV7-6 and TRBJ2-2, with D possibly TRBD1 on 6 matching bases. The CDR3 spans 19 residues. Germline V gene sequence: CDR1 SGHVS, CDR2 FNYEAQ. Trimming took 1 base from V and 2 from J, leaving 20 bases between them. DNA for the CDR3: TGTGCCAGCAGCTTAGATTCTGTCGGGGACACTGACAACACCGGGGAGCTGTTTTTT. It translates to CASSLDSVGDTDNTGELFF.

Only a few counts were recorded for this clonotype. The V and J genes are TRBV5-8 and TRBJ2-7; the D is unclear. V was trimmed by 0 bases and J by 3 bases, leaving 10 bases between them. CDR1 and CDR2 (germline): SGHTS, YDEGEE. The CDR3 is 14 residues long. CDR3 bases: TGTGCCAGCAGCTTGGGCGGCAGATACTACGAGCAGTACTTC. Protein product: CASSLGGRYYEQYF.

The chain recombines TRBV7-2 with TRBJ1-3; the D gene is possibly TRBD1 (6 bases). In germline, CDR1 is SGHTA, CDR2 FQGNSA. CDR3 length: 16 amino acids. V was cut by 2 bases and J by 0 bases, with 11 bases left in between. The CDR3 DNA follows: TGTGCCAGCAGCTTAATAGGCAGGGGCTCTGGAAACACCATATATTTT. Its protein is CASSLIGRGSGNTIYF. Variable domain in full (rest from reference TRBV7-2 and TRBJ1-3): GAGVSQSPSNKVTEKGKDVELRCDPISGHTALYWYRQSLGQGLEFLIYFQGNSAPDKSGLPSDRFSAERTGGSVSTLTIQRTQQEDSAVYLCASSLIGRGSGNTIYFGEGSWLTVV.

This clonotype was observed a handful of times. The chain is built from TRBV20-1 and TRBJ2-7, with D tentatively TRBD1 (5 bases). Germline CDR1 and CDR2: DFQATT and SNEGSKA (reference sequence). This CDR3 has 12 residues. V shed 5 bases and J shed 0 bases, with 8 bases lying between them. The CDR3 DNA follows: TGCAGTGCTCAGGGCACCTCCTACGAGCAGTACTTC. Translation: CSAQGTSYEQYF.

This clonotype was counted between two and nine times. The chain is built from TRBV6-2 or TRBV6-3 and TRBJ2-3, with 9 bases that match TRBD2. The J segment lost 10 bases and the V segment lost 5 bases, leaving 7 bases of the junction unmatched. The CDR3 totals 13 residues. Germline lookup yields CDR1 MNHEY and CDR2 SVGEGT. The CDR3 DNA follows: TGTGCCAGCAGTGTAGCGGGAGTGCTCTCGCAGTATTTT. It translates to CASSVAGVLSQYF.